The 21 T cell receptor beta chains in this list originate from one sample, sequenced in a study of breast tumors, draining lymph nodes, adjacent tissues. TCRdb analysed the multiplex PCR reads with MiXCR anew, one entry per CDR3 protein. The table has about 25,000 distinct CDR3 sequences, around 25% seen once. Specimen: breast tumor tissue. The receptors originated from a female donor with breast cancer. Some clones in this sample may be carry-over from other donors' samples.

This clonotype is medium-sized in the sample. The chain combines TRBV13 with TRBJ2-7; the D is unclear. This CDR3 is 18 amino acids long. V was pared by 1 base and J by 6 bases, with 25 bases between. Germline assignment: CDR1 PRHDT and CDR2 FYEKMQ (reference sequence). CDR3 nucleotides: TGTGCCAGCAGCTTAGCCCTCACAACTTCCCCCTATACTCCCGAGCAGTACTTC. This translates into CASSLALTTSPYTPEQYF.

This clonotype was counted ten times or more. The CDR3 sequence is CASSPIAGSYEQYF. The CDR3 nucleotides read TGCGCCAGCAGCCCAATAGCGGGTTCCTACGAGCAGTACTTC. This sequence joins TRBV5-1 and TRBJ2-7; the match to TRBD2 covers 7 bases. Trimming removed 4 bases from V and 1 base from J; junction bases left unmatched: 5. The CDR3 sequence is 14 residues long. Germline CDR1 reads SGHRS; CDR2 reads YFSETQ.

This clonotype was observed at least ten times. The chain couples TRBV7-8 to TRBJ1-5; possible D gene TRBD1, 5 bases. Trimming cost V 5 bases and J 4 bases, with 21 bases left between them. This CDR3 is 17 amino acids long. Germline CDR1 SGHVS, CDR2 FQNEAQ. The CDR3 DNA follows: TGTGCCAGCAGCCTCAGGGTTTCCCCGGACCGGAATCAGCCCCAGCATTTT. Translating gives CASSLRVSPDRNQPQHF.

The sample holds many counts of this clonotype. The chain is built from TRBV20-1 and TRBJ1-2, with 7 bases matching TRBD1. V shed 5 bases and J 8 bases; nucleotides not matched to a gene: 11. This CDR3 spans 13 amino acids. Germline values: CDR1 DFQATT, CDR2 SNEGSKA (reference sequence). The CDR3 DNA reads TGCAGTGCTCGAATAACAGGGGTGGGGGGCTACACCTTC. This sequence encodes CSARITGVGGYTF.

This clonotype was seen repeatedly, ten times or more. CDR3 in DNA: TGTGCCAGCAGATCAACAGGGCTTTATGGCTACACCTTC. Translating gives CASRSTGLYGYTF. V is TRBV6-5 and J is TRBJ1-2, with D maybe TRBD1 (6 bases). The CDR3 runs 13 residues. Germline CDR1 MNHEY, CDR2 SVGAGI. V lost 6 bases and J lost 5, with 13 bases in between.

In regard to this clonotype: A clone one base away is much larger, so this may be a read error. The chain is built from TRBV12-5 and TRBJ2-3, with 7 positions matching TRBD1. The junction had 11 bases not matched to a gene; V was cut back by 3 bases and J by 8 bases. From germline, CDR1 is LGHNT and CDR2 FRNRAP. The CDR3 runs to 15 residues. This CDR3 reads CASGLGTEGAGTQYF. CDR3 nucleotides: TGTGCTAGTGGTTTAGGGACAGAAGGTGCAGGTACGCAGTATTTT.

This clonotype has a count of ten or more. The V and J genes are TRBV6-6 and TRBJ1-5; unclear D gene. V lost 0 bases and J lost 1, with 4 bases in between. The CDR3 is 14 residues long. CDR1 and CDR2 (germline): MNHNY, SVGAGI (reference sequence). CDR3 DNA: TGTGCCAGCAGTTACTCTGGCAGCAATCAGCCCCAGCATTTT. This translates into CASSYSGSNQPQHF.

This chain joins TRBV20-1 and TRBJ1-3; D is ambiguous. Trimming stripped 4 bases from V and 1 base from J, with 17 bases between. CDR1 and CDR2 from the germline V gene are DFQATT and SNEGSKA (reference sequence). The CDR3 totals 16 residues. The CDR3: CSANTLVTESGNTIYF. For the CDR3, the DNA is TGCAGTGCTAATACCCTGGTCACCGAGTCTGGAAACACCATATATTTT.

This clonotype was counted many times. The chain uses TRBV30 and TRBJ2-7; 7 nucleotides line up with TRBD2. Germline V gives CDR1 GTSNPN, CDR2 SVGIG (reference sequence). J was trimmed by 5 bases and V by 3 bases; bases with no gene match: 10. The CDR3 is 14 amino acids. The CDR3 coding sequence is TGTGCCTGGAGCCGCGGGAGCCAGAGCCACGAGCAGTACTTC. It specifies CAWSRGSQSHEQYF.

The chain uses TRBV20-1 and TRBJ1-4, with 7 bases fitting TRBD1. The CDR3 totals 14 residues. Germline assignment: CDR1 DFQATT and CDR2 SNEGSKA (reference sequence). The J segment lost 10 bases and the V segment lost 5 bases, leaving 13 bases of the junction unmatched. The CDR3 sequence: CSARPPGRGAKLFF. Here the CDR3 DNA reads TGCAGTGCTCGTCCCCCGGGCAGGGGGGCAAAACTGTTTTTT.

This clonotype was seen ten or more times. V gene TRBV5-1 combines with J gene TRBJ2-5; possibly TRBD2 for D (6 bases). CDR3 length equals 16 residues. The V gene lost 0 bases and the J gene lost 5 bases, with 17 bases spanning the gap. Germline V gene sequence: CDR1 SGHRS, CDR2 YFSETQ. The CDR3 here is CASSLVTGSGEETQYF. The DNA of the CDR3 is TGCGCCAGCAGCTTGGTGACCGGGAGCGGTGAGGAGACCCAGTACTTC.

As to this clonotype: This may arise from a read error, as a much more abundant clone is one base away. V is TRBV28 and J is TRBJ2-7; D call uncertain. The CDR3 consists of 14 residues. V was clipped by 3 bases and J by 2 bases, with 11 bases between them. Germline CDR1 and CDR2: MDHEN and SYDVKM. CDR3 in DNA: TGTGCCAGCAGTTTTCTTACAGACCCCTACGAGCAGTACTTC. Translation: CASSFLTDPYEQYF.

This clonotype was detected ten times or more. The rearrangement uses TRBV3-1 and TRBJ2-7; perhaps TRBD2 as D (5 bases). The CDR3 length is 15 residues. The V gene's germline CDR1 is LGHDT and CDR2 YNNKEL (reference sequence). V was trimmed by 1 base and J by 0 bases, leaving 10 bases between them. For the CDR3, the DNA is TGTGCCAGCAGCCAAGGCGGGTTTAGCTCCTACGAGCAGTACTTC. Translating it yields CASSQGGFSSYEQYF.

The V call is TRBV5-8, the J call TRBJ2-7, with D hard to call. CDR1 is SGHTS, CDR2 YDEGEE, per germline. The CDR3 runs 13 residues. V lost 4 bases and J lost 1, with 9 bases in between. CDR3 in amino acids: CASSLYSSYEQYF. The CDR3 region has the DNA TGTGCCAGCAGCCTCTACTCTTCCTACGAGCAGTACTTC.

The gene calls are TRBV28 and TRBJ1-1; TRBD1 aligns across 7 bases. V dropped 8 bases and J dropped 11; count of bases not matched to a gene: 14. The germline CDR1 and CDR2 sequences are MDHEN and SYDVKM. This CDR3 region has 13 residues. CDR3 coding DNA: TGTGCCAGCGGTCTAGGGGGCCGCGGTCAGGCTTTCTTT. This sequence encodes CASGLGGRGQAFF.

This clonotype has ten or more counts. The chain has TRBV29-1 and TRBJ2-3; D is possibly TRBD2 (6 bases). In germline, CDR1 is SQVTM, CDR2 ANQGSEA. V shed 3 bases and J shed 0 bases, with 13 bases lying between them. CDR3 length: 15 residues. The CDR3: CSVDAMGTSTDTQYF. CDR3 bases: TGCAGCGTTGACGCCATGGGGACTAGCACAGATACGCAGTATTTT.

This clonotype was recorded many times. The DNA for the CDR3 is TGTGCCAGCAGCTTACTTAGTGGGACGAGGTCCTACAATGAGCAGTTCTTC. It is translated as CASSLLSGTRSYNEQFF. This chain joins TRBV11-2 and TRBJ2-1; D might be TRBD1 or TRBD2, each matching 5 bases. The CDR3 is 17 amino acids. Germline loops: CDR1 SGHAT, CDR2 FQNNGV. V lost 2 bases and J lost 1, with 15 bases in between.

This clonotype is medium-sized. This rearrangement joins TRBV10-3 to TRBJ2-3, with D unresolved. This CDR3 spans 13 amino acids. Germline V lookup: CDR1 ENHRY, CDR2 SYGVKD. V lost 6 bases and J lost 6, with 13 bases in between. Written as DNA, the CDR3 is TGTGCCATCAGGGGATCTTTGGGGGATACGCAGTATTTT. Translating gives CAIRGSLGDTQYF.

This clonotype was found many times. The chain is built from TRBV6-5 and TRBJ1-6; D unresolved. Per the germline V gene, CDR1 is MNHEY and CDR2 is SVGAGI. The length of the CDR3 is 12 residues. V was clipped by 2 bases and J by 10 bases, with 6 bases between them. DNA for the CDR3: TGTGCCAGCAGTTACGGAGGCTCACCCCTCCACTTT. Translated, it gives CASSYGGSPLHF.

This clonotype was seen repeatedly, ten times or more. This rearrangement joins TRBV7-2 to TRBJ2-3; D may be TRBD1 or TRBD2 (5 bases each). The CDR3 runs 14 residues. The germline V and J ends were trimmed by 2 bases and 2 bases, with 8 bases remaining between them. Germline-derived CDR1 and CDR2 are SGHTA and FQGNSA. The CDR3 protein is CASSLSGTTDTQYF. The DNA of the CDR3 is TGTGCCAGCAGCTTATCCGGGACCACAGATACGCAGTATTTT. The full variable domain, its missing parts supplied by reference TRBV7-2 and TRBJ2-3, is GAGVSQSPSNKVTEKGKDVELRCDPISGHTALYWYRQSLGQGLEFLIYFQGNSAPDKSGLPSDRFSAERTGGSVSTLTIQRTQQEDSAVYLCASSLSGTTDTQYFGPGTRLTVL.

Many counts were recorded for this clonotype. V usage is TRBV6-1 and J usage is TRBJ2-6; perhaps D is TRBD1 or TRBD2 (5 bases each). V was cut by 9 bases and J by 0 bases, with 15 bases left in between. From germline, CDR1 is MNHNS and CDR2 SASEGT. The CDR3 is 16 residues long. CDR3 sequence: CASTTGGYSGANVLTF. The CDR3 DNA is TGTGCCAGTACCACAGGAGGCTACTCTGGGGCCAACGTCCTGACTTTC.